This is a list of T cell receptor beta chains from one sample in a study of T cell responses to AZD1222 COVID-19 vaccine. TCRdb's copy holds only in-frame clones and misses some; the assay was immunoSEQ multiplex PCR. The sample comprises 150,000 to 200,000 clones, around nine tenths of which are singletons, and about 9.9% rests with the top ten. The specimen was peripheral blood, collected 28 days after the second AZD1222 dose. The source is an adult who received the AZD1222 COVID-19 vaccine. Both conserved end residues are part of each CDR3. D genes are given only for firm matches. Clone size is not always given. Where it is, it says once, few, many or a class for expanded clones.

>.|TRBJ1-2|TRBV18|.
CASSPREGTYGYTF
TGTGCCAGCTCACCACGGGAAGGAACCTATGGCTACACCTTC
>.|TRBJ2-1|TRBV7-8|.
CASSPEGGGAYNEQFF
TGTGCCAGCAGCCCCGAGGGAGGGGGAGCCTACAATGAGCAGTTCTTC
>.|TRBJ1-2|TRBV7-9|.
CASSLVTGPTNYGYTF
TGTGCCAGCAGCTTAGTGACGGGACCAACTAACTATGGCTACACCTTC
>TRBD1|TRBJ1-2|TRBV9|.
CASSPSRDSAPPYYGYTF
TGTGCCAGCAGCCCCTCGCGGGACAGTGCACCTCCTTACTATGGCTACACCTTC
>TRBD2|TRBJ2-3|TRBV3-1/TRBV3-2|.
CASSRTSGGATDTQYF
TGTGCCAGCAGCCGAACTAGCGGGGGGGCTACAGATACGCAGTATTTT
>.|TRBJ2-7|TRBV7-3|.
CASSQDRNYEQYF
TGTGCCAGCAGCCAGGACCGGAACTACGAGCAGTACTTC
>TRBD2|TRBJ2-3|TRBV7-2|once
CASSSLAGGPYTQYF
TGTGCCAGCAGCTCCCTAGCGGGGGGGCCGTATACGCAGTATTTT
>.|TRBJ2-5|TRBV6-5|.
CATFDSGDPQETQYF
TGTGCCACCTTTGACTCAGGGGACCCCCAAGAGACCCAGTACTTC
>.|TRBJ2-7|TRBV5-8|.
CASSTWTGYEQYF
TGTGCCAGCAGCACATGGACGGGCTACGAGCAGTACTTC
>TRBD2|TRBJ2-1|TRBV7-9|.
CASSESRGVSHEQFF
TGTGCCAGCAGCGAGAGCCGGGGGGTCTCGCATGAGCAGTTCTTC
>.|TRBJ1-1|TRBV12-3/TRBV12-4|few
CASTKEDTEAFF
TGTGCCAGCACCAAGGAAGACACTGAAGCTTTCTTT
>TRBD1|TRBJ1-2|TRBV24-1|.
CATSDSGTANGYTF
TGTGCCACCAGTGATTCCGGGACAGCAAATGGCTACACCTTC
>TRBD1|TRBJ1-1|TRBV6-5|.
CASSRGGSPEAFF
TGTGCCAGCAGCAGGGGGGGTTCCCCTGAAGCTTTCTTT
>.|TRBJ2-7|TRBV3-1/TRBV3-2|.
CASSQDSASYEQYF
TGTGCCAGCAGCCAAGATTCTGCCTCCTACGAGCAGTACTTC
>.|TRBJ1-5|TRBV10-3|.
CAISEAGNQPQHF
TGTGCCATCAGTGAGGCAGGTAATCAGCCCCAGCATTTT
>TRBD1|TRBJ1-2|TRBV19|.
CASSIGTGNGYTF
TGTGCCAGTAGTATCGGGACAGGGAATGGCTACACCTTC
>TRBD1|TRBJ1-2|TRBV12-3/TRBV12-4|.
CASSFRDSGYTF
TGTGCCAGCAGTTTCCGGGACAGTGGCTACACCTTC
>TRBD1|TRBJ1-2|TRBV7-2|.
CASSLRQGSPMRYTF
TGTGCCAGCAGCTTGCGACAGGGGTCTCCTATGCGCTACACCTTC
>TRBD1|TRBJ2-7|TRBV6-5|.
CATMDRDYEQYF
TGTGCCACCATGGACAGGGACTACGAGCAGTACTTC
>.|TRBJ2-2|TRBV28|.
CASSRAGTGELFF
TGTGCCAGCAGCAGAGCCGGGACCGGGGAGCTGTTTTTT
>.|TRBJ2-2|TRBV19|.
CASSIGRATGELFF
TGTGCCAGTAGTATAGGCCGGGCGACCGGGGAGCTGTTTTTT
>TRBD1|TRBJ1-6|TRBV19|.
CATQGASYNSPLHF
TGTGCCACCCAGGGGGCCTCCTATAATTCACCCCTCCACTTT
>.|TRBJ2-7|TRBV7-9|.
CASSLAHEALSSGEQYF
TGTGCCAGCAGCTTAGCGCATGAGGCGTTAAGCTCGGGCGAGCAGTACTTC
>TRBD1|TRBJ1-4|TRBV2|.
CASSEGRQGKREKLFF
TGTGCCAGCAGTGAAGGGCGACAGGGGAAGAGAGAAAAACTGTTTTTT
>TRBD1|TRBJ1-2|TRBV19|.
CASSSIRTGLSPGGYTF
TGTGCCAGTAGTTCGATAAGGACAGGGCTATCCCCCGGTGGCTACACCTTC
>.|TRBJ2-3|TRBV5-1|.
CASSFRDFGADTQYF
TGCGCCAGCAGCTTCCGGGATTTCGGGGCAGATACGCAGTATTTT
>.|TRBJ1-1|TRBV18|few
CASSPEVAGSTEAFF
TGTGCCAGCTCGCCAGAAGTCGCTGGGAGCACTGAAGCTTTCTTT
>.|TRBJ1-1|TRBV28|.
CASSLTRQGSQFSAFF
TGTGCCAGCAGTTTAACGAGGCAGGGATCTCAGTTTTCGGCTTTCTTT
>TRBD1|TRBJ1-5|TRBV6-5|.
CASSLDRDQPQHF
TGTGCCAGCAGTCTGGACAGGGATCAGCCCCAGCATTTT
>.|TRBJ2-7|TRBV6-5|.
CASSYSLTGFYNEQYF
TGTGCCAGCAGTTACTCGCTTACAGGGTTTTACAACGAGCAGTACTTC
>.|TRBJ2-7|TRBV3-1/TRBV3-2|few
CASSQGVGSSYEQYF
TGTGCCAGCAGCCAAGGGGTCGGCAGCTCCTACGAGCAGTACTTC
>.|TRBJ2-7|TRBV5-1|.
CASTRGDGLSEQYF
TGCGCCAGCACCAGAGGGGACGGCTTGTCCGAGCAGTACTTC
>.|TRBJ1-2|TRBV19|once
CASSIKPRRQGDGYTF
TGTGCCAGTAGTATAAAGCCACGGAGGCAGGGAGATGGCTACACCTTC
>.|TRBJ1-5|TRBV4-1|.
CASSQDGGSNQPQHF
TGCGCCAGCAGCCAAGATGGGGGTAGCAATCAGCCCCAGCATTTT
>TRBD2|TRBJ2-7|TRBV5-4|.
CASSPGLAGGKTIYEQYF
TGTGCCAGCAGCCCCGGACTAGCGGGGGGGAAGACGATATACGAGCAGTACTTC
>.|TRBJ1-2|TRBV4-3|.
CASSQDISAAYGYTF
TGCGCCAGCAGCCAAGATATTTCGGCAGCCTATGGCTACACCTTC
>.|TRBJ1-2|TRBV5-6|.
CASSFYRDRHYGYTF
TGTGCCAGCAGCTTTTACCGAGACAGGCACTATGGCTACACCTTC
>.|TRBJ1-5|TRBV6-2/TRBV6-3|.
CASSYSFQPQHF
TGTGCCAGCAGTTACAGTTTTCAGCCCCAGCATTTT
>.|TRBJ1-6|TRBV27|few
CASSLNPRNSPLHF
TGTGCCAGCAGTTTGAACCCCCGGAATTCACCCCTCCACTTT
>.|TRBJ2-7|TRBV7-8|.
CASSLAQGRILPYEQYF
TGTGCCAGCAGCTTAGCGCAGGGTCGTATACTCCCCTACGAGCAGTACTTC
>TRBD2|TRBJ2-5|TRBV7-2|.
CASSLALSGVWGETQYF
TGTGCCAGCAGCTTAGCGCTTAGCGGGGTCTGGGGGGAGACCCAGTACTTC
>.|TRBJ2-5|TRBV6-6|.
CASSSERYQETQYF
TGTGCCAGCAGTTCGGAGCGGTACCAAGAGACCCAGTACTTC
>.|TRBJ1-4|TRBV19|.
CASSIGVGANEKLFF
TGTGCCAGTAGTATAGGTGTGGGAGCTAATGAAAAACTGTTTTTT
>.|TRBJ1-2|TRBV6-5|.
CASSYSRGAGSHGYTF
TGTGCCAGCAGTTACTCGAGAGGAGCAGGGTCGCATGGCTACACCTTC
>TRBD2|TRBJ2-1|TRBV7-8|.
CASSLVAGSYNEQFF
TGTGCCAGCAGCTTAGTAGCGGGGTCCTACAATGAGCAGTTCTTC